This T cell receptor beta chain originates from a study of immune evolution from preneoplasia to lung adenocarcinoma. Study results and caveats: Normal lung had highest clonality; later lesions appeared denser, more diverse.

Notes on this clone: Its antigen is unknown.

Patients had resection in Japan or China between the mid-2010s and the late 2010s. Nucleic acids came from premalignant or tumor cells enriched by macro-dissection. Repertoires were generated with immunoSEQ multiplex PCR, while TCRdb's copy carries only in-frame clones and drops some. The sample includes about 14,000 clones, 80% of them seen just once. Sequencing was performed on FFPE minimally invasive lung adenocarcinoma tissue. The receptor comes from a person aged 65 to 79 with lung adenocarcinoma.

CDR3 sequence reads: CASSYGRDQPQHF. In DNA, the CDR3 is TGTGCCAGTAGTTATGGCAGGGATCAGCCCCAGCATTTT. The rearrangement links TRBV19 to TRBJ1-5; D might be TRBD1 (5 bases). The V gene's germline CDR1 is LNHDA and CDR2 SQIVND (reference sequence). Trimming cost V 5 bases and J 5 bases, with 10 bases left between them. The CDR3 extends over 13 amino acids.